The next 25 T cell receptor beta chains were all read from a single sample in a study of lymphopenia after photon versus proton radiotherapy (dated by TCRdb to the late 2010s). Receptor libraries were prepared by the immunoSEQ multiplex PCR assay. Not all clones reach the TCRdb copy of this immuneACCESS table, which keeps in-frame sequences only. Checked studies attribute under half of the gap to unresolved V genes and leave the rest unexplained. The sample table shows roughly 150,000 clones, and approximately 91% are seen once. Roughly 4.7% of the sample comes from the top ten. The specimen was peripheral blood, collected from a patient treated with photon-based radiotherapy. These TCRs come from a man aged 45-65 years with gastric cancer.

V and J are TRBV13 and TRBJ2-7; the match to TRBD2 covers 15 bases. CDR3 length equals 16 residues. V gave up 3 bases and J gave up 5 bases; unmatched junction bases: 5. The germline V gene encodes CDR1 PRHDT and CDR2 FYEKMQ (reference sequence). The CDR3 region is CASSFGTSGRTDEQYF. The CDR3 DNA is TGTGCCAGCAGCTTCGGGACTAGCGGGAGGACGGACGAGCAGTACTTC.

The chain links TRBV19 to TRBJ1-2, with 9 positions matching TRBD1. Germline CDR1 LNHDA, CDR2 SQIVND (reference sequence). The CDR3 is 16 residues long. V lost 7 bases and J lost 2; bases outside the gene matches: 11. CDR3 DNA: TGTGCCAGTACTCCCCCCTGGACAGGGGTGAACTATGGCTACACCTTC. As protein: CASTPPWTGVNYGYTF. The whole variable domain, filled in from reference TRBV19 and TRBJ1-2, reads DGGITQSPKYLFRKEGQNVTLSCEQNLNHDAMYWYRQDPGQGLRLIYYSQIVNDFQKGDIAEGYSVSREKKESFPLTVTSAQKNPTAFYLCASTPPWTGVNYGYTFGSGTRLTVV.

The chain is built from TRBV11-2 and TRBJ2-5; 12 bases agree with TRBD2. The germline CDR1 and CDR2 sequences are SGHAT and FQNNGV. The junction had 0 bases not matched to a gene; V was cut back by 3 bases and J by 4 bases. The CDR3 totals 14 residues. The CDR3 DNA sequence: TGTGCCAGCAGCTTGGGACTAGCGGGAGAGACCCAGTACTTC. This gives the protein CASSLGLAGETQYF.

The chain couples TRBV30 to TRBJ1-2; possibly TRBD1 for D (6 bases). This CDR3 contains 14 residues. V was pared by 2 bases and J by 5 bases, with 15 bases between. Germline V lookup: CDR1 GTSNPN, CDR2 SVGIG (reference sequence). CDR3 DNA: TGTGCCTGGAGTCGGGACACAAAGGCGTATGGCTACACCTTC. It yields the protein CAWSRDTKAYGYTF.

The rearrangement joins TRBV5-1 to TRBJ2-7; TRBD1 is a possible D gene (5 bases). The CDR3 is made up of 14 amino acids. CDR1 is SGHRS and CDR2 is YFSETQ in the germline V gene. With 2 bases removed from V and 6 bases from J, the gap between germline ends came to 15 bases. CDR3 residues: CASSFAQQAREQYF. The CDR3 coding sequence is TGCGCCAGCAGCTTTGCTCAACAGGCACGCGAGCAGTACTTC.

V usage is TRBV4-2 and J usage is TRBJ2-3, with D unclear. With 4 bases removed from V and 2 bases from J, the gap between germline ends came to 7 bases. The CDR3 sequence is 13 residues long. Germline V gives CDR1 LGHNA, CDR2 YNFKEQ. This chain's CDR3 is CASSLQITDTQYF. DNA of the CDR3: TGTGCCAGCAGCCTTCAGATCACAGATACGCAGTATTTT.

V and J are TRBV28 and TRBJ1-1; perhaps TRBD1 as D (5 bases). The CDR3 has 15 amino acids. Germline CDR1 is MDHEN and CDR2 is SYDVKM. Trimming removed 7 bases at V and 5 bases at J, with 20 bases between. The DNA of the CDR3 is TGTGCCAGCACCCCTGGGACGGCACCCGATACTGAAGCTTTCTTT. It codes for CASTPGTAPDTEAFF.

This clone was recorded once. CDR3 bases: TGTGCCAGCAGCTTAGATCAGCTCAAACACTACGAGCAGTACTTC. Its protein product is CASSLDQLKHYEQYF. This chain connects TRBV11-2 to TRBJ2-7; no clear D. The CDR3 runs to 15 residues. The germline CDR1 and CDR2 sequences are SGHAT and FQNNGV. Trimming removed 0 bases from V and 3 bases from J, with 12 bases in between. Full variable domain (remainder filled in from reference TRBV11-2 and TRBJ2-7): EAGVAQSPRYKIIEKRQSVAFWCNPISGHATLYWYQQILGQGPKLLIQFQNNGVVDDSQLPKDRFSAERLKGVDSTLKIQPAKLEDSAVYLCASSLDQLKHYEQYFGPGTRLTVT.

The chain uses TRBV6-6 and TRBJ2-7; TRBD1 matches 8 bases. With V trimmed by 0 bases and J by 4 bases, 8 bases remained unmatched. CDR3 length equals 16 residues. Germline CDR1 MNHNY, CDR2 SVGAGI (reference sequence). The CDR3, as DNA: TGTGCCAGCAGTTACTCGAGGGACAGGTCTCGGTACGAGCAGTACTTC. This sequence encodes CASSYSRDRSRYEQYF.

This rearrangement joins TRBV5-4 to TRBJ2-7, with TRBD1 matching 8 bases. The CDR3 loop spans 14 amino acids. Looked up from germline, CDR1 is SGHNT and CDR2 is YYREEE (reference sequence). J was trimmed by 5 bases and V by 4 bases; bases with no gene match: 8. DNA for the CDR3: TGTGCCAGCAGCCGAAAGGACAGGGACCACGAGCAGTACTTC. Encoded protein: CASSRKDRDHEQYF.

V is TRBV5-4 and J is TRBJ2-1; possibly TRBD2 for D (6 bases). V lost 4 bases, J lost 6 bases, and 17 bases lay in between. Germline V gene sequence: CDR1 SGHNT, CDR2 YYREEE (reference sequence). This CDR3 has 15 amino acids. The CDR3 reads CASSPAGSFGNEQFF. The CDR3 DNA follows: TGTGCCAGCAGCCCCGCCGGGAGCTTTGGCAATGAGCAGTTCTTC.

The V call is TRBV27, the J call TRBJ1-4, with D perhaps TRBD1 (6 bases). CDR1 and CDR2 from the germline V gene are MNHEY and SMNVEV (reference sequence). Trimming took 2 bases from V and 3 from J, leaving 10 bases between them. This CDR3 spans 15 amino acids. The DNA of the CDR3 is TGTGCCAGCAGTTTAGCAGGGGCGGCTAATGAAAAACTGTTTTTT. This encodes CASSLAGAANEKLFF. The variable domain in full, with the rest retrieved from reference TRBV27 and TRBJ1-4, is EAQVTQNPRYLITVTGKKLTVTCSQNMNHEYMSWYRQDPGLGLRQIYYSMNVEVTDKGDVPEGYKVSRKEKRNFPLILESPSPNQTSLYFCASSLAGAANEKLFFGSGTQLSVL.

The genes are TRBV19 and TRBJ2-3, with TRBD2 identical over 10 bases. Germline V gene lookup returns CDR1 LNHDA and CDR2 SQIVND (reference sequence). This CDR3 has 14 residues. The V gene end was trimmed by 9 bases and the J gene end by 4 bases; junction bases not matched to a gene: 7. Here the CDR3 DNA reads TGTGCCAGCTCAAGGACTAGCGGAGCAGATACGCAGTATTTT. Its translation: CASSRTSGADTQYF.

The CDR3 protein is CASSASGTNNEQFF. The CDR3, as DNA: TGTGCCAGTAGTGCCTCCGGGACTAACAATGAGCAGTTCTTC. The V and J genes are TRBV19 and TRBJ2-1; 7 bases are shared with TRBD2. Germline V gives CDR1 LNHDA, CDR2 SQIVND (reference sequence). The ends lost 5 bases at V and 5 bases at J; junction bases unmatched: 6. The CDR3 runs to 14 residues. Full variable domain (outside the CDR3, taken from reference TRBV19 and TRBJ2-1): DGGITQSPKYLFRKEGQNVTLSCEQNLNHDAMYWYRQDPGQGLRLIYYSQIVNDFQKGDIAEGYSVSREKKESFPLTVTSAQKNPTAFYLCASSASGTNNEQFFGPGTRLTVL.

The chain employs TRBV21-1 and TRBJ1-5. TRBV21-1 is a known pseudogene. The CDR3 has 12 residues. This CDR3 reads CATRGRGRPQHF. The CDR3 nucleotides are TGTGCCACCAGGGGCCGGGGGCGGCCCCAGCATTTT.

The chain carries TRBV10-3 and TRBJ2-3; 8 nucleotides agree with TRBD2. The CDR3 is 13 residues long. CDR1 and CDR2 from the germline V gene are ENHRY and SYGVKD. J gave up 4 bases and V 5 bases, and 2 bases lay outside the gene matches. CDR3 amino acids: CAISRTSSDTQYF. CDR3 coding DNA: TGTGCCATCAGTAGGACTAGCTCAGATACGCAGTATTTT.

The V and J genes are TRBV9 and TRBJ2-7; tentative D call: TRBD1 (6 bases). There are 13 residues in the CDR3. V dropped 3 bases and J dropped 7 bases, with 14 bases sitting between them. Per the germline V gene, CDR1 is SGDLS and CDR2 is YYNGEE. The CDR3 nucleotides read TGTGCCAGCAGCGCCTCGACAGGTAGGGAGCAGTACTTC. It codes for CASSASTGREQYF.

This clone was detected once. The chain joins TRBV19 to TRBJ2-7; no definite D call. CDR3 length: 14 residues. The V end was cut by 2 bases, the J end by 6 bases, with 14 bases between. The germline gives CDR1 LNHDA, CDR2 SQIVND (reference sequence). CDR3 amino acids: CASSISASSGEQYF. The CDR3 DNA is TGTGCCAGTAGTATATCAGCCTCCTCGGGCGAGCAGTACTTC.

This chain joins TRBV28 and TRBJ2-7; 10 nucleotides agree with TRBD1. The CDR3 totals 16 residues. Per the germline V gene, CDR1 is MDHEN and CDR2 is SYDVKM. The junction had 9 bases not matched to a gene; V was cut back by 5 bases and J by 2 bases. This CDR3 reads CASSGQGGTHPYEQYF. CDR3 coding DNA: TGTGCCAGCAGTGGACAGGGGGGGACCCACCCCTACGAGCAGTACTTC. Full variable domain (outside the CDR3, taken from reference TRBV28 and TRBJ2-7): DVKVTQSSRYLVKRTGEKVFLECVQDMDHENMFWYRQDPGLGLRLIYFSYDVKMKEKGDIPEGYSVSREKKERFSLILESASTNQTSMYLCASSGQGGTHPYEQYFGPGTRLTVT.

The chain combines TRBV28 with TRBJ2-1; D not resolved. The CDR3 contains 16 residues. Germline CDR1 MDHEN, CDR2 SYDVKM. Trimming stripped 2 bases from V and 2 bases from J, with 13 bases between. The CDR3, as DNA: TGTGCCAGCAGTTTAGGACGGGCCACCACCTACAATGAGCAGTTCTTC. Its translation: CASSLGRATTYNEQFF.

Details on this clone: In the same sample, other DNA sequences code for this CDR3. This chain uses TRBV27 with TRBJ1-4; maybe TRBD1 (6 bases). Germline V gives CDR1 MNHEY, CDR2 SMNVEV (reference sequence). Between the trimmed V and J ends, which lost 3 bases and 4 bases, there was a span of 12 bases. The CDR3 runs 15 residues. The CDR3 DNA is TGTGCCAGCAGTTTTCAGACAGGCAATAATGAAAAACTGTTTTTT. Protein: CASSFQTGNNEKLFF.

There are a few counts of this clone. This chain joins TRBV7-8 and TRBJ1-3, with no clear D. CDR3 length equals 14 residues. V gave up 0 bases and J gave up 0 bases, with 3 bases separating them. Germline-derived CDR1 and CDR2 are SGHVS and FQNEAQ. The CDR3 bases are TGTGCCAGCAGCTTAGCGGTCTCTGGAAACACCATATATTTT. The encoded protein is CASSLAVSGNTIYF.

The chain carries TRBV4-2 and TRBJ2-7; 9 bases agree with TRBD2. With 5 bases clipped from V and 0 bases from J, the junction kept 5 bases outside the gene matches. The germline V gene has CDR1 LGHNA and CDR2 YNFKEQ. This CDR3 is 15 amino acids long. CDR3 loop: CASSGIAGASYEQYF. CDR3 nucleotides: TGTGCCAGCAGCGGGATAGCGGGGGCCTCCTACGAGCAGTACTTC.

The sample holds a few counts of this clone. The V call is TRBV7-9, the J call TRBJ1-2; D might be TRBD1 (5 bases). Germline V gene lookup returns CDR1 SEHNR and CDR2 FQNEAQ (reference sequence). Trimming removed 3 bases at V and 8 bases at J, with 16 bases between. The CDR3 consists of 14 residues. Here the CDR3 DNA reads TGTGCCAGCAGCTTTTGGGGACTCCGGGGAGGCTACACCTTC. It codes for CASSFWGLRGGYTF.

The rearrangement joins TRBV29-1 to TRBJ2-7, with D possibly matching TRBD2 (6 bases). The CDR3 runs 13 residues. The V end lost 4 bases, the J end lost 7 bases, and 17 bases lay between the germline ends. Germline CDR1 and CDR2: SQVTM and ANQGSEA. The CDR3 nucleotides read TGCAGCGTTGCCTCCGGGATACGGGGGGAGCAGTACTTC. Translated: CSVASGIRGEQYF.